The 8 T cell receptor beta chains given below trace back to one sample, sequenced in a study of CD8+ T cells in alopecia areata. Treatment defined: oral pan-JAK inhibitor, 5-10 mg twice daily. Extracted from the samples, RNA was reverse transcribed into cDNA to serve as the sequencing template. Profiling relied on immunoSEQ multiplex PCR, and the TCRdb table lists in-frame clones only, not all of them. Found here are over 95,000 clones, 55% to 60% of them singletons; the top ten hold roughly 3.5%. The material was CD4+ T cells sorted from blood, obtained at week 24, from a patient treated with tofacitinib. The receptors shown here come from a human donor with alopecia areata.

The chain combines TRBV5-4 with TRBJ2-1, with D hard to call. Germline V gene lookup returns CDR1 SGHNT and CDR2 YYREEE (reference sequence). This CDR3 comprises 12 residues. Trimming shortened V by 4 bases and J by 5 bases, and 7 bases separated the two germline ends. CDR3 sequence reads: CASSQINNEQFF. CDR3 DNA: TGTGCCAGCAGCCAGATCAACAATGAGCAGTTCTTC.

This clone has just a few counts. The chain combines TRBV29-1 with TRBJ2-7; TRBD1 agrees at 10 bases. This CDR3 is built from 12 residues. Germline V gene lookup returns CDR1 SQVTM and CDR2 ANQGSEA. V trimming: 7 bases; J trimming: 3 bases; junction bases outside the gene matches: 3. The CDR3 reads CSAGQGNYEQYF. Here the CDR3 DNA reads TGCAGCGCGGGACAGGGGAACTACGAGCAGTACTTC.

The rearrangement uses TRBV29-1 and TRBJ2-5, with TRBD1 matching over 7 bases. V trimming: 4 bases; J trimming: 5 bases; junction bases outside the gene matches: 4. The CDR3 totals 12 residues. CDR1 is SQVTM and CDR2 is ANQGSEA in the germline V gene. The CDR3 nucleotides are TGCAGCGTTGGACAGGGTTTGGAGACCCAGTACTTC. Amino acids: CSVGQGLETQYF.

V usage is TRBV18 and J usage is TRBJ2-5; D unclear. The CDR3 spans 13 residues. Trimming took 5 bases from V and 2 from J, leaving 9 bases between them. From germline, CDR1 is KGHSH and CDR2 LQKENI. CDR3 DNA: TGTGCCAGCTCAGTCGACTCGCAAGAGACCCAGTACTTC. Translating gives CASSVDSQETQYF. The entire variable domain, with the rest obtained from reference TRBV18 and TRBJ2-5, is as follows: NAGVMQNPRHLVRRRGQEARLRCSPMKGHSHVYWYRQLPEEGLKFMVYLQKENIIDESGMPKERFSAEFPKEGPSILRIQQVVRGDSAAYFCASSVDSQETQYFGPGTRLLVL.

The CDR3: CASSWDRGPINSPLHF. For the CDR3, the DNA is TGTGCCAGCAGCTGGGACAGGGGGCCCATTAATTCACCCCTCCACTTT. This chain connects TRBV5-6 to TRBJ1-6; 12 nucleotides agree with TRBD1. Germline V gives CDR1 SGHDT, CDR2 YYEEEE. Germline trimming cut 3 bases from V and 6 bases from J; bases unmatched to any gene: 4. CDR3 size: 16 residues.

The rearrangement links TRBV27 to TRBJ1-3, with 8 nucleotides matching TRBD1. CDR1 is MNHEY, CDR2 SMNVEV, per germline (reference sequence). V gave up 8 bases and J gave up 4 bases; unmatched junction bases: 7. The CDR3 has 14 amino acids. As DNA, the CDR3 is TGTGCCAGCGGACTAGACAGGGGAGGAAACACCATATATTTT. It codes for CASGLDRGGNTIYF.

The CDR3 sequence is CASKRADTQYF. DNA for the CDR3: TGCGCCAGCAAGCGCGCAGATACGCAGTATTTT. The chain employs TRBV5-1 and TRBJ2-3, with unresolved D. V gave up 6 bases and J gave up 4 bases, with 6 bases separating them. The CDR3 consists of 11 residues. Germline-derived CDR1 and CDR2 are SGHRS and YFSETQ.

This clone was counted only a few times. V usage is TRBV11-2 and J usage is TRBJ1-2; TRBD1 is a possible D gene (6 bases). CDR3 size: 13 residues. Germline-derived CDR1 and CDR2 are SGHAT and FQNNGV. Between the trimmed V and J ends, which lost 4 bases and 6 bases, there was a span of 12 bases. As DNA, the CDR3 is TGTGCCAGCAGCTACGGACAGAGGGATGGCTACACCTTC. It codes for CASSYGQRDGYTF. The full variable domain, its missing parts supplied by reference TRBV11-2 and TRBJ1-2, is EAGVAQSPRYKIIEKRQSVAFWCNPISGHATLYWYQQILGQGPKLLIQFQNNGVVDDSQLPKDRFSAERLKGVDSTLKIQPAKLEDSAVYLCASSYGQRDGYTFGSGTRLTVV.